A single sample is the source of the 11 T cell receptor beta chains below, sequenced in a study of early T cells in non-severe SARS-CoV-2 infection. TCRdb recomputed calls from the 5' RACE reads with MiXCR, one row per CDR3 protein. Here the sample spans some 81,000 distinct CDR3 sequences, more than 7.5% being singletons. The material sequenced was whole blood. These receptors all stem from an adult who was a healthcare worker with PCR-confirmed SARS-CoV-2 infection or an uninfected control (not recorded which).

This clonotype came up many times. This chain's CDR3 is CASSLMRGPGTGELFF. The CDR3, as DNA: TGTGCCAGCAGCTTGATGCGGGGGCCGGGCACCGGGGAGCTGTTTTTT. This chain uses TRBV7-9 with TRBJ2-2; tentatively, D is TRBD2 (7 bases). The germline gives CDR1 SEHNR, CDR2 FQNEAQ (reference sequence). V dropped 3 bases and J dropped 4 bases, with 15 bases sitting between them. The CDR3 sequence is 16 residues long.

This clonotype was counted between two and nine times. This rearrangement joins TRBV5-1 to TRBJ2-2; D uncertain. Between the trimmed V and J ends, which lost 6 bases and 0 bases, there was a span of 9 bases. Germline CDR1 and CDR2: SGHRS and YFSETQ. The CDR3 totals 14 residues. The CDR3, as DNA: TGCGCCAGCAACACAGATACGAACACCGGGGAGCTGTTTTTT. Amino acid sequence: CASNTDTNTGELFF.

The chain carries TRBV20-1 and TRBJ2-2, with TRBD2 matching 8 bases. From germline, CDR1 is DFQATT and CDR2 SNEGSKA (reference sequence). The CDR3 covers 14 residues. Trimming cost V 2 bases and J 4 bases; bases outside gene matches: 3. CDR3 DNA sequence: TGCAGTGCTAGACCCGGGACTAGCACCGGGGAGCTGTTTTTT. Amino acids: CSARPGTSTGELFF.

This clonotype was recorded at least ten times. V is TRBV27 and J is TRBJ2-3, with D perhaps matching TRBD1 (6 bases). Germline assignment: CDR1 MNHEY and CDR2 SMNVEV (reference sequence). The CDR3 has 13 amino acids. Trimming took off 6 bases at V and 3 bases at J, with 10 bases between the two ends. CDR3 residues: CASRRGTTDTQYF. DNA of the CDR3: TGTGCCAGCAGGAGGGGGACAACAGATACGCAGTATTTT.

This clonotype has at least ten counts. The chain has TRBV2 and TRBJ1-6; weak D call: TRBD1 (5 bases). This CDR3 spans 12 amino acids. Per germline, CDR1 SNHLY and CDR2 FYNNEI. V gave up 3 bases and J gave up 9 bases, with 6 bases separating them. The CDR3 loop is CASSDGGSPLHF. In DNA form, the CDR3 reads TGTGCCAGCAGTGACGGGGGTTCACCCCTCCACTTT.

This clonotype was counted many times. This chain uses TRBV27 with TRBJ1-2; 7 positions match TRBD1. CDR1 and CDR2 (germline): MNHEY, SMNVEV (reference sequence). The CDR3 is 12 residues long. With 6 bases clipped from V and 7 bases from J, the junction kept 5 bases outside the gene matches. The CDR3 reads CASRGGQVGYTF. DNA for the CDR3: TGTGCCAGCAGGGGAGGACAGGTTGGCTACACCTTC.

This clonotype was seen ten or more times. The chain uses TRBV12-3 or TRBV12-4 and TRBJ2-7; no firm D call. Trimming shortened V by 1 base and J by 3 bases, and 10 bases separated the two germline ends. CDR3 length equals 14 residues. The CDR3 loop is CASSLDPSRYEQYF. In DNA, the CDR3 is TGTGCCAGCAGTTTAGATCCCAGTCGCTACGAGCAGTACTTC.

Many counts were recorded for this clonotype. CDR3 protein: CASSQDQLIWDLDEETQYF. Here the CDR3 DNA reads TGTGCCAGCAGCCAAGATCAGTTAATTTGGGACCTCGATGAAGAGACCCAGTACTTC. V gene TRBV14 combines with J gene TRBJ2-5; D may correspond to TRBD1 or TRBD2 (5 bases each). Per germline, CDR1 SGHDN and CDR2 FVKESK. The CDR3 contains 19 residues. V lost 0 bases and J 3 bases, leaving 23 bases between the germline ends.

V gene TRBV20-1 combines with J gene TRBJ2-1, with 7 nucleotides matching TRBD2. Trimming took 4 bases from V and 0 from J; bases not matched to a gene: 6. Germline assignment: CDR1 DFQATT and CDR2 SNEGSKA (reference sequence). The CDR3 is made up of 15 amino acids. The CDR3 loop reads CSAISAGLSYNEQFF. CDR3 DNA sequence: TGCAGTGCTATTTCAGCGGGGCTCTCCTACAATGAGCAGTTCTTC.

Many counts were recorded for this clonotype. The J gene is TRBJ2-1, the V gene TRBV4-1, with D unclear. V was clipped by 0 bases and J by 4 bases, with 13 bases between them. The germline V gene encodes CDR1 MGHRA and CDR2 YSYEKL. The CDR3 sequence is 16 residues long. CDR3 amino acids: CASSQDLLSSYNEQFF. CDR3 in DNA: TGCGCCAGCAGCCAAGATTTACTCTCTTCATACAATGAGCAGTTCTTC.

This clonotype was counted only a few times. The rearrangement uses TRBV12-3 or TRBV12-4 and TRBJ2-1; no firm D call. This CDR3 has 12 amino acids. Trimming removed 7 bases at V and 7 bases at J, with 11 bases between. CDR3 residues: CASTGGRNEQFF. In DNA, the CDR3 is TGTGCCAGCACCGGTGGGCGGAATGAGCAGTTCTTC.